This TCR beta chain was identified in a study of radiation and T cells in renal cell carcinoma. Study details: Nephrectomy followed 15 Gy stereotactic body radiation by 4 weeks. Regarding the study as a whole: Top tumor clonotypes rose in blood 2 weeks post-radiation, then contracted.

Profiling relied on immunoSEQ multiplex PCR, and the TCRdb table lists in-frame clones only, not all of them. This table has about 59,000 clones, roughly 79% appearing once. As for this clone: Antigen specificity is unknown.

Time point of the sample: baseline pretreatment blood. Treatment given: 15 Gy SBRT to primary tumor, nephrectomy 4 weeks later. Radiation-treated patients gave blood at baseline, week 2 and week 4. The tumor was a clear cell renal cell carcinoma. This material consisted of blood, taken from a patient whose treatment included radiotherapy and nephrectomy. The receptor comes from a man aged 55 to 70 with renal cell carcinoma.

The CDR3: CASSLVVAGGRNTQYF. In DNA, the CDR3 is TGTGCCAGCAGCTTAGTGGTAGCGGGAGGGAGAAATACGCAGTATTTT. The V gene is TRBV13, the J gene TRBJ2-3, with 11 bases lining up with TRBD2. In germline, CDR1 is PRHDT, CDR2 FYEKMQ (reference sequence). The CDR3 has 16 residues. V lost 1 base and J lost 7; bases outside the gene matches: 7.